These 22 T cell receptor beta chains originate from one sample sequenced in a study of cytomegalovirus exposure and HLA in healthy donors (dated by TCRdb to 2016 to 2017). The library was made by the immunoSEQ multiplex PCR assay. For the multiplex PCR, a mixture combining 60 forward primers for TCR Vbeta segments and 13 reverse primers for TCR Jbeta segments was used. As stored in TCRdb, this immuneACCESS dataset retains in-frame rearrangements with V and J assigned. A fraction of the clones does not appear; measured against another copy, unresolved V genes explain less than half of the discrepancy, and the remainder lacks a known reason. Across this sample there are about 150,000 clones, with about 80% seen only once. The ten largest account for 1% of the sample. The sequencing input was PBMCs. These receptors came from a woman aged 50 to 60 in good health and CMV-seropositive.

The rearrangement uses TRBV28 and TRBJ1-5; 8 positions match TRBD1. CDR1 is MDHEN, CDR2 SYDVKM, per germline. V shed 4 bases and J 8 bases; nucleotides not matched to a gene: 7. This CDR3 has 14 residues. The CDR3 DNA reads TGTGCCAGCAGTTGGGACCAGGGGGCTGAGCCCCAGCATTTT. This gives the protein CASSWDQGAEPQHF.

This chain uses TRBV6-6 with TRBJ2-1, with a possible D match to TRBD2 (5 bases). Germline values: CDR1 MNHNY, CDR2 SVGAGI (reference sequence). V dropped 7 bases and J dropped 0 bases, with 13 bases sitting between them. This CDR3 has 15 residues. CDR3 in DNA: TGTGCCAGCACCTCCCGGGATTCCTCCTACAATGAGCAGTTCTTC. Amino acids: CASTSRDSSYNEQFF.

This chain connects TRBV27 to TRBJ2-1; 13 bases fit TRBD2. The V gene end was trimmed by 4 bases and the J gene end by 5 bases; junction bases not matched to a gene: 8. Germline V CDR1 and CDR2: MNHEY, SMNVEV (reference sequence). The CDR3 has 17 residues. CDR3 in DNA: TGTGCCAGCAGTTCATCAATACTAGCGGGAGGGCACAATGAGCAGTTCTTC. Its protein is CASSSSILAGGHNEQFF.

This chain joins TRBV7-2 and TRBJ2-3, with D possibly matching TRBD1 (8 bases). This CDR3 is built from 16 residues. Trimming shortened V by 4 bases and J by 6 bases, and 20 bases separated the two germline ends. Germline V gives CDR1 SGHTA, CDR2 FQGNSA. CDR3 region: CASSSRTGRERDTQYF. CDR3 nucleotides: TGTGCCAGCAGCTCCCGGACAGGGAGGGAACGGGATACGCAGTATTTT.

The CDR3 bases are TGTGCCAGCAGTTTTGTGGGCCGGGAGCACGAGCAGTACTTC. This sequence encodes CASSFVGREHEQYF. The chain combines TRBV28 with TRBJ2-7; possible D gene TRBD2, 6 bases. V was clipped by 3 bases and J by 5 bases, with 14 bases between them. Germline loops: CDR1 MDHEN, CDR2 SYDVKM. The CDR3 contains 14 residues.

The chain couples TRBV15 to TRBJ2-3; TRBD1 matches at 8 bases. Germline assignment: CDR1 LNHNV and CDR2 YYDKDF (reference sequence). The CDR3 sequence is 15 residues long. The trim removed 5 bases at V and 2 bases at J, leaving 6 bases unmatched. The CDR3 sequence: CATSSRDRNTDTQYF. CDR3 DNA: TGTGCCACCAGCTCCCGGGACAGGAACACAGATACGCAGTATTTT.

This clone was observed a handful of times. The chain is built from TRBV19 and TRBJ2-7; 7 positions agree with TRBD2. V was pared by 8 bases and J by 3 bases, with 13 bases of the junction left unmatched. The CDR3 length is 15 residues. The germline V gene encodes CDR1 LNHDA and CDR2 SQIVND (reference sequence). CDR3 protein: CASRFRGEGNYEQYF. CDR3 sequence (DNA): TGTGCCAGTCGCTTTAGAGGGGAGGGGAACTACGAGCAGTACTTC.

In nucleotides, the CDR3 is TGTGCCAGCAGCTTAGGACAGGGGGGGTACAACGAGCAGTACTTC. Its translation: CASSLGQGGYNEQYF. The chain links TRBV7-2 to TRBJ2-7; TRBD1 matches 9 bases. The germline CDR1 and CDR2 sequences are SGHTA and FQGNSA. The J segment lost 5 bases and the V segment lost 1 base, leaving 6 bases of the junction unmatched. The CDR3 is 15 amino acids.

As for this clone: The same CDR3 also results from other DNA sequences found in this sample. The chain is built from TRBV20-1 and TRBJ2-5, with D uncertain. Germline V gene data show CDR1 as DFQATT and CDR2 as SNEGSKA (reference sequence). The CDR3 totals 11 residues. The germline V and J ends were trimmed by 1 base and 3 bases, with 3 bases remaining between them. Written as DNA, the CDR3 is TGCAGTGCTAGAGTAGAAGAGACCCAGTACTTC. Translated: CSARVEETQYF.

This clone occurred a few times. Written as DNA, the CDR3 is TGTGCCAGCAGTTCGGGTGTCGAGGGTCCAAGGTCTGGGGCCAACGTCCTGACTTTC. This translates into CASSSGVEGPRSGANVLTF. The chain is built from TRBV28 and TRBJ2-6, with a weak D call TRBD2 (5 bases). CDR3 size: 19 residues. CDR1 MDHEN and CDR2 SYDVKM come from the germline V gene. The germline V and J ends were trimmed by 4 bases and 1 base, with 20 bases remaining between them.

DNA for the CDR3: TGCGCCAGCAGTGGGGGGACTCCCAATGAGCAGTTCTTC. Residues: CASSGGTPNEQFF. J is TRBJ2-1 and V is TRBV4-1, with a tentative D call TRBD2 (6 bases). V was cut by 6 bases and J by 6 bases, with 12 bases left in between. CDR1 MGHRA and CDR2 YSYEKL come from the germline V gene. The CDR3 runs to 13 residues.

The chain carries TRBV30 and TRBJ2-1; D is ambiguous. Looked up from germline, CDR1 is GTSNPN and CDR2 is SVGIG (reference sequence). This CDR3 region has 11 residues. V lost 0 bases, J lost 10 bases, and 7 bases lay in between. The CDR3 loop reads CAWSVRREQFF. The CDR3 DNA is TGTGCCTGGAGTGTACGGCGGGAGCAGTTCTTC.

The V call is TRBV20-1, the J call TRBJ2-1; a weak D match, TRBD1 (5 bases). Trimming removed 3 bases at V and 10 bases at J, with 10 bases between. The CDR3 contains 11 residues. Germline loops: CDR1 DFQATT, CDR2 SNEGSKA (reference sequence). CDR3 sequence (DNA): TGCAGTGCTAGGCGACAGTCAGAGCAGTTCTTC. It translates to CSARRQSEQFF.

This clone has ten or more counts. J is TRBJ1-1 and V is TRBV18; no clear D gene. V lost 1 base, J lost 0 bases, and 12 bases lay in between. The CDR3 sequence is 16 residues long. Germline lookup yields CDR1 KGHSH and CDR2 LQKENI. Written as DNA, the CDR3 is TGTGCCAGCTCACCACAGACGGGTAAAATGAACACTGAAGCTTTCTTT. This sequence encodes CASSPQTGKMNTEAFF.

The chain is built from TRBV28 and TRBJ2-7; 8 bases match TRBD2. The CDR3 totals 15 residues. From germline, CDR1 is MDHEN and CDR2 SYDVKM. V lost 6 bases and J lost 6; bases outside the gene matches: 13. CDR3 in amino acids: CASSKAGTRGREQYF. In DNA form, the CDR3 reads TGTGCCAGCAGCAAGGCCGGGACTAGGGGACGCGAGCAGTACTTC.

This chain connects TRBV27 to TRBJ2-7; 8 bases align to TRBD2. From germline, CDR1 is MNHEY and CDR2 SMNVEV (reference sequence). The CDR3 sequence is 13 residues long. The trim removed 9 bases at V and 2 bases at J, leaving 6 bases unmatched. The chain's CDR3 is CASGTGLAYEQYF. CDR3 in DNA: TGTGCCAGTGGGACGGGACTAGCCTACGAGCAGTACTTC.

This clone was seen more than once but under ten times. The gene calls are TRBV18 and TRBJ2-2, with D possibly matching TRBD2 (6 bases). Per the germline V gene, CDR1 is KGHSH and CDR2 is LQKENI. The V end was cut by 5 bases, the J end by 4 bases, with 17 bases between. This CDR3 has 16 amino acids. The DNA for the CDR3 is TGTGCCAGCTCAGGCATGGTTAGCGGCCTCACCGGGGAGCTGTTTTTT. Amino acid sequence: CASSGMVSGLTGELFF.

This chain links TRBV7-2 with TRBJ1-2; perhaps TRBD1 as D (5 bases). The length of the CDR3 is 12 residues. The germline V gene has CDR1 SGHTA and CDR2 FQGNSA. V was trimmed by 7 bases and J by 8 bases, leaving 14 bases between them. DNA for the CDR3: TGTGCCAGCACCCGGGGGGTAATGGGCTACACCTTC. Its protein product is CASTRGVMGYTF.

The J gene is TRBJ2-3, the V gene TRBV28; D may be TRBD2 (7 bases). The CDR3 extends over 17 amino acids. V was shortened by 2 bases and J by 5 bases, with 20 bases between the two germline ends. The V gene's germline CDR1 is MDHEN and CDR2 SYDVKM. CDR3 region: CASSLGSVGGRRDTQYF. In DNA form, the CDR3 reads TGTGCCAGCAGTTTAGGGTCTGTGGGGGGGCGCAGAGATACGCAGTATTTT.

The chain uses TRBV11-2 and TRBJ1-1; 10 positions agree with TRBD1. CDR1 and CDR2 from the germline V gene are SGHAT and FQNNGV. The CDR3 extends over 14 amino acids. Trimming cost V 5 bases and J 5 bases; bases outside gene matches: 5. The CDR3 DNA reads TGTGCCAGCAGCCGGGGACAGGGGAGGACTGAAGCTTTCTTT. Translating gives CASSRGQGRTEAFF.

The V gene is TRBV9, the J gene TRBJ2-3; 14 bases line up with TRBD2. The CDR3 runs to 18 residues. V shed 0 bases, J shed 3 bases, and the junction held 6 bases outside the gene matches. CDR1 and CDR2 from the germline V gene are SGDLS and YYNGEE. The CDR3 reads CASSVGGLAGGLTDTQYF. The CDR3 DNA sequence: TGTGCCAGCAGCGTAGGAGGACTAGCGGGAGGTCTAACAGATACGCAGTATTTT.

The V gene is TRBV7-9, the J gene TRBJ1-2; no firm D call. CDR1 SEHNR and CDR2 FQNEAQ come from the germline V gene (reference sequence). CDR3 length: 11 amino acids. The CDR3 protein is CSTEGYYGYTF. For the CDR3, the DNA is TGTTCCACCGAGGGATACTATGGCTACACCTTC. Based on the CDR3 plus reference TRBV7-9 and TRBJ1-2, the full variable domain is DTGVSQNPRHKITKRGQNVTFRCDPISEHNRLYWYRQTLGQGPEFLTYFQNEAQLEKSRLLSDRFSAERPKGSFSTLEIQRTEQGDSAMYLCSTEGYYGYTFGSGTRLTVV.